This TCR beta chain originates from a study of OX40 agonist ivuxolimab in advanced cancers. V was clipped by 3 bases and J by 3 bases; unmatched bases: 11. CDR3 length: 16 amino acids. Per the germline V gene, CDR1 is SGDLS and CDR2 is YYNGEE. TCRdb's table, derived via immunoSEQ multiplex PCR, lists solely in-frame clones and lacks some. Here the sample spans about 95,000 clones, about 91% being singletons. The sequences come from CD4+ or CD8+ T cells sorted from blood, collected in a trial of the OX40 agonist ivuxolimab. The sequence came from an adult with an advanced solid tumor such as melanoma, head and neck, liver or kidney cancer. The chain employs TRBV9 and TRBJ2-7; TRBD2 matches at 8 bases. The CDR3 is CASSARSGLGRYEQYF. The CDR3, as DNA: TGTGCCAGCAGCGCCCGTTCGGGACTAGGCCGCTACGAGCAGTACTTC.